The T cell receptor (beta chain) described here comes from a study of T-cell memory formation after mild COVID-19. Study in general: Most TCR clusters belonged to a single donor.

In TCRdb, the 5' RACE reads were re-called with MiXCR into one record per CDR3 protein. The sample shows about 250,000 distinct CDR3 sequences, about 16% of them seen only once. As for this clonotype: The antigen is undetermined.

The CDR3 is made up of 14 amino acids. Trimming stripped 8 bases from V and 8 bases from J, with 18 bases between. General study findings and limits: Mainly CM and EM harbored the contracting CD4+ clones; mainly EMRA harbored the CD8+ ones.

This clonotype was sampled from an adult woman who had mild COVID-19 (a few samples of this study predate the infection). Cell type and time point are not known. The chain uses TRBV12-3 or TRBV12-4 and TRBJ1-4; D gene unclear. The sequenced sample consisted of PBMCs or a T cell subset sorted from them (not recorded which). The CDR3 DNA reads TGTGCCAGCGGCCCCCGGGGAGGTGGAGAAAAACTGTTTTTT. Translating it yields CASGPRGGGEKLFF.